The 25 T cell receptor beta chains reported below all come from one sample, sequenced in a study of OX40 agonist ivuxolimab in advanced cancers. The repertoire was sequenced with immunoSEQ multiplex PCR; TCRdb's copy has only in-frame clones and lacks some. The data show roughly 86,000 clones, just under 90% seen once. The material was CD4+ or CD8+ T cells sorted from blood, obtained in a trial of the OX40 agonist ivuxolimab. The receptors derive from an adult with an advanced solid tumor such as melanoma, head and neck, liver or kidney cancer.

CDR3 protein: CASSLSLGNEQYF. The DNA of the CDR3 is TGTGCCAGCAGTTTATCATTGGGAAACGAGCAGTACTTC. The chain carries TRBV27 and TRBJ2-7, with D unresolved. Trimming took off 0 bases at V and 5 bases at J, with 8 bases between the two ends. Germline CDR1 is MNHEY and CDR2 is SMNVEV (reference sequence). This CDR3 has 13 residues.

The chain uses TRBV30 and TRBJ2-7; 8 positions agree with TRBD2. The CDR3 is 18 residues long. The ends lost 0 bases at V and 3 bases at J; junction bases unmatched: 16. Per the germline V gene, CDR1 is GTSNPN and CDR2 is SVGIG (reference sequence). The CDR3 loop reads CAWSVPSTRLARIYEQYF. The CDR3 bases are TGTGCCTGGAGTGTCCCCTCCACCCGACTAGCGAGAATCTACGAGCAGTACTTC.

V is TRBV9 and J is TRBJ2-3, with D perhaps TRBD1 (5 bases). There are 15 residues in the CDR3. With 2 bases removed from V and 8 bases from J, the gap between germline ends came to 18 bases. CDR1 and CDR2 from the germline V gene are SGDLS and YYNGEE. As DNA, the CDR3 is TGTGCCAGCAGCGTTGATGGGGATGGGGCCGTTACGCAGTATTTT. Translated, it gives CASSVDGDGAVTQYF.

This chain links TRBV27 with TRBJ2-3; 10 bases are shared with TRBD2. The trim removed 3 bases at V and 3 bases at J, leaving 12 bases unmatched. CDR1 is MNHEY, CDR2 SMNVEV, per germline (reference sequence). The CDR3 runs 18 residues. CDR3 residues: CASSFTLAGVLGTDTQYF. The CDR3 nucleotides read TGTGCCAGCAGTTTCACCCTAGCGGGAGTTTTAGGTACAGATACGCAGTATTTT.

The gene calls are TRBV9 and TRBJ2-1; D call uncertain. The CDR3 spans 13 residues. The V end was cut by 0 bases, the J end by 4 bases, with 5 bases between. Germline CDR1 is SGDLS and CDR2 is YYNGEE. The CDR3 nucleotides read TGTGCCAGCAGCGTAGCTACATACAATGAGCAGTTCTTC. Translated: CASSVATYNEQFF.

The chain couples TRBV4-2 to TRBJ1-2; maybe TRBD1 (6 bases). The V gene's germline CDR1 is LGHNA and CDR2 YNFKEQ. CDR3 length: 12 amino acids. The germline V and J ends were trimmed by 1 base and 8 bases, with 8 bases remaining between them. This CDR3 is CASSQGTDGYTF. In DNA, the CDR3 is TGTGCCAGCAGCCAAGGGACAGACGGCTACACCTTC.

The chain carries TRBV7-6 and TRBJ1-5, with 9 bases lining up with TRBD1. The V gene's germline CDR1 is SGHVS and CDR2 FNYEAQ. Germline trimming cut 5 bases from V and 5 bases from J; bases unmatched to any gene: 13. This CDR3 is built from 17 residues. The CDR3 loop reads CASSNIGGQGRDQPQHF. The CDR3 region has the DNA TGTGCCAGCAGCAATATAGGGGGACAGGGTCGGGATCAGCCCCAGCATTTT.

This clone was recorded a few times. J is TRBJ2-1 and V is TRBV29-1, with a possible D match to TRBD2 (5 bases). Per germline, CDR1 SQVTM and CDR2 ANQGSEA. The CDR3 contains 13 residues. V lost 7 bases to trimming and J lost 2 bases, with 12 bases between them. The CDR3 DNA sequence: TGCAGCGCGGAGGCCGGGGCCTACAATGAGCAGTTCTTC. It yields the protein CSAEAGAYNEQFF.

The chain employs TRBV18 and TRBJ2-5; 12 bases align to TRBD2. V lost 3 bases, J lost 5 bases, and 4 bases stayed unmatched. The CDR3 runs 15 residues. CDR1 is KGHSH, CDR2 LQKENI, per germline. The CDR3 coding sequence is TGTGCCAGCTCACCCCTAGCGGGAGGGGGCGAGACCCAGTACTTC. It is translated as CASSPLAGGGETQYF.

This clone has a single count. The rearrangement joins TRBV28 to TRBJ2-1, with D perhaps matching TRBD2 (5 bases). Trimming cost V 3 bases and J 8 bases, with 14 bases left between them. Germline-derived CDR1 and CDR2 are MDHEN and SYDVKM. This CDR3 is 14 amino acids long. CDR3 residues: CASSFNGAVDEQFF. The CDR3 nucleotides read TGTGCCAGCAGTTTCAACGGAGCGGTCGATGAGCAGTTCTTC.

The chain combines TRBV2 with TRBJ2-2; D is uncertain. Trimming pared 4 bases from V and 10 bases from J, leaving 7 bases between. Germline CDR1 SNHLY, CDR2 FYNNEI. The CDR3 sequence is 11 residues long. In nucleotides, the CDR3 is TGTGCCAGCAGTGGGTTCCAGGAGCTGTTTTTT. Protein sequence: CASSGFQELFF.

The J gene is TRBJ2-5, the V gene TRBV6-6; tentative D call: TRBD2 (5 bases). Germline V gene sequence: CDR1 MNHNY, CDR2 SVGAGI (reference sequence). Trimming stripped 2 bases from V and 4 bases from J, with 11 bases between. The CDR3 has 14 residues. CDR3 nucleotide sequence: TGTGCCAGCAGTTACGGCGGGTCCGCAGAGACCCAGTACTTC. It yields the protein CASSYGGSAETQYF.

J is TRBJ2-7 and V is TRBV2, with a tentative D call TRBD2 (5 bases). V was trimmed by 4 bases and J by 2 bases, leaving 12 bases between them. This CDR3 is built from 14 residues. CDR1 and CDR2 (germline): SNHLY, FYNNEI. CDR3 bases: TGTGCCAGCAGTGGGAAGGGAGAGGCCTACGAGCAGTACTTC. This sequence encodes CASSGKGEAYEQYF.

The rearrangement links TRBV13 to TRBJ1-2; D is unresolved. Germline assignment: CDR1 PRHDT and CDR2 FYEKMQ (reference sequence). Between the trimmed V and J ends, which lost 2 bases and 4 bases, there was a span of 11 bases. CDR3 size: 14 residues. CDR3 in DNA: TGTGCCAGCAGCTTATACACCCGGGCCTATGGCTACACCTTC. This translates into CASSLYTRAYGYTF.

This chain uses TRBV6-1 with TRBJ1-1; TRBD1 might be the D (5 bases). The CDR3 contains 14 residues. The germline V gene encodes CDR1 MNHNS and CDR2 SASEGT. V gave up 6 bases and J gave up 4 bases, with 15 bases separating them. The CDR3 DNA is TGTGCCAGCAGAGGGACCTCGGGGAGCACTGAAGCTTTCTTT. This gives the protein CASRGTSGSTEAFF.

The chain carries TRBV10-2 and TRBJ1-2; no clear D gene. Germline loops: CDR1 WSHSY, CDR2 SAAADI. The CDR3 has 13 amino acids. V was clipped by 4 bases and J by 3 bases, with 9 bases between them. The CDR3 region has the DNA TGCGCCAGCAGTGGGGAGGGCCACTATGGCTACACCTTC. Encoded protein: CASSGEGHYGYTF.

The chain uses TRBV6-5 and TRBJ2-3; a weak D match, TRBD1 (6 bases). Germline assignment: CDR1 MNHEY and CDR2 SVGAGI. The V end was cut by 0 bases, the J end by 5 bases, with 12 bases between. The CDR3 totals 15 residues. CDR3 in amino acids: CASSYSGQFKDTQYF. For the CDR3, the DNA is TGTGCCAGCAGTTACTCCGGACAGTTCAAAGATACGCAGTATTTT.

V gene TRBV10-3 combines with J gene TRBJ2-7; no definite D call. The CDR3 length is 14 residues. V was shortened by 6 bases and J by 3 bases, with 15 bases between the two germline ends. Looked up from germline, CDR1 is ENHRY and CDR2 is SYGVKD. The CDR3 coding sequence is TGTGCCATCAGCGGGCAGGCTTTTGGCTACGAGCAGTACTTC. Protein: CAISGQAFGYEQYF.

This clone occurred once. The rearrangement links TRBV30 to TRBJ2-7; TRBD2 agrees at 10 bases. The length of the CDR3 is 15 residues. Germline CDR1 is GTSNPN and CDR2 is SVGIG (reference sequence). V shed 6 bases, J shed 3 bases, and the junction held 11 bases outside the gene matches. CDR3 nucleotide sequence: TGTGCCTGCCAGACTGGGACTAGCGCTGACTACGAGCAGTACTTC. It encodes CACQTGTSADYEQYF.

V usage is TRBV7-3 and J usage is TRBJ2-2; no reliable D call. Trimming removed 1 base at V and 4 bases at J, with 7 bases between. This CDR3 contains 14 residues. Germline values: CDR1 SGHTA, CDR2 FQGTGA. The CDR3: CASSLKGFTGELFF. CDR3 nucleotides: TGTGCCAGCAGCTTAAAAGGGTTCACCGGGGAGCTGTTTTTT.

The chain uses TRBV9 and TRBJ2-7; no reliable D call. The CDR3 spans 13 residues. The germline V gene has CDR1 SGDLS and CDR2 YYNGEE. V lost 2 bases, J lost 6 bases, and 12 bases lay in between. CDR3: CASSVSGLGEQYF. CDR3 in DNA: TGTGCCAGCAGCGTCTCTGGGTTGGGCGAGCAGTACTTC.

The chain uses TRBV15 and TRBJ2-3, with 11 bases that match TRBD2. Germline CDR1 LNHNV, CDR2 YYDKDF (reference sequence). The junction had 0 bases not matched to a gene; V was cut back by 1 base and J by 0 bases. This CDR3 spans 16 amino acids. The chain's CDR3 is CATSRGTSGSTDTQYF. In DNA, the CDR3 is TGTGCCACCAGCAGAGGGACTAGCGGGAGCACAGATACGCAGTATTTT.

This chain joins TRBV4-1 and TRBJ2-7, with D perhaps TRBD2 (5 bases). This CDR3 contains 14 residues. Germline V CDR1 and CDR2: MGHRA, YSYEKL. Trimming shortened V by 1 base and J by 7 bases, and 14 bases separated the two germline ends. The CDR3 loop is CASSQGTSPGEQYF. In DNA, the CDR3 is TGCGCCAGCAGCCAAGGGACTTCCCCGGGGGAGCAGTACTTC.

The J gene is TRBJ2-2, the V gene TRBV14; the match to TRBD2 covers 14 bases. The germline gives CDR1 SGHDN, CDR2 FVKESK. The CDR3 is made up of 20 amino acids. With 2 bases clipped from V and 4 bases from J, the junction kept 12 bases outside the gene matches. The CDR3, as DNA: TGTGCCAGCAGCCAACCTCCTGGGGGACTAGCGGGAGTTTGCACCGGGGAGCTGTTTTTT. It yields the protein CASSQPPGGLAGVCTGELFF.

This chain links TRBV29-1 with TRBJ2-2; the D gene is possibly TRBD1 (5 bases). CDR3 size: 17 residues. Per germline, CDR1 SQVTM and CDR2 ANQGSEA. The V gene lost 6 bases and the J gene lost 0 bases, with 20 bases spanning the gap. The chain's CDR3 is CSVPPEGVGSNTGELFF. The CDR3 region has the DNA TGCAGCGTCCCCCCGGAAGGGGTCGGGTCGAACACCGGGGAGCTGTTTTTT.